Considering frequency, the clone carrying this TCR beta chain is medium-sized. The antigen remains unidentified. From germline, CDR1 is LGHNA and CDR2 YSLEER. The CDR3 is 16 residues long. The data were taken from a study of CXCR3-negative and CXCR3-positive naive CD8 T cells. Study-wide findings and caveats: TRBV-TRBJ usage was alike in naive CXCR3-negative and CXCR3-positive cells but differed in memory cells. Cryopreserved cells partially lost CXCR3 expression, and fresh PBMCs were used in most assays. CXCR3-positive naive cells carried more hydrophobic TRB CDR3s than CXCR3-negative ones.

Phenotypically, naive CD8+ T cells corresponded to CD45RO-CCR7+CD27+CD95-. Preparation of TRB cDNA libraries relied on 5' RACE carrying UMI labels. TCRdb re-called the 5' RACE reads, yielding one record per CDR3 amino acid sequence without DNA. Here the sample table reports 28,000 or so distinct CDR3 sequences. Sequenced material: naive CXCR3- CD8+ T cells from blood. The sample's subset: CD45RO-CCR7+CD27+CD95- naive CD8+ T cells lacking CXCR3 (TNR3-). The chain has TRBV4-3 and TRBJ2-2; the D call from TCRdb, TRBD1, cannot be confirmed without DNA. This receptor was taken from a human donor in good health. Some clones in this sample may be carry-over from other donors' samples. CDR3 amino acids: CASSQAGTLNTGELFF.